Below, 18 T cell receptor beta chains from the same sample are listed, as sequenced in a study of T cell repertoires in cytomegalovirus infection. TCRdb re-derived calls from the reads in MiXCR, one entry per CDR3 protein. The repertoire holds fewer than 850,000 distinct CDR3 sequences, with 25% to 30% as singletons. These TCRs are of unknown antigen specificity. The sequencing used cultured CD8+ T cells from PBMCs, collected from culture after CMV antigen stimulation. Source of these receptors: a human donor in good health (CMV status not recorded). Some clones in this sample may be carry-over from other donors' samples.

This clonotype occurred a few times. The CDR3 loop reads CASSHLALEPDNEQFF. In DNA, the CDR3 is TGTGCCAGCTCCCATTTGGCCTTAGAGCCTGACAATGAGCAGTTCTTC. The chain employs TRBV7-4 and TRBJ2-1, with D unclear. The CDR3 totals 16 residues. Trimming took off 8 bases at V and 5 bases at J, with 22 bases between the two ends. Germline CDR1 and CDR2: SGHVT and SQSDAQ.

The table lists this clonotype with a few counts. The V gene is TRBV6-6, the J gene TRBJ2-3; 9 bases match TRBD2. The CDR3 contains 15 residues. CDR1 and CDR2 from the germline V gene are MNHNY and SVGAGI (reference sequence). V lost 4 bases and J lost 6; bases outside the gene matches: 8. The CDR3 DNA sequence: TGTGCCAGCAGTTCGTCGGGACTAGCCCTGGATACGCAGTATTTT. It codes for CASSSSGLALDTQYF.

The chain carries TRBV20-1 and TRBJ1-2, with TRBD1 as a possible D gene (5 bases). This CDR3 region has 14 residues. The V end was cut by 4 bases, the J end by 1 base, with 13 bases between. From germline, CDR1 is DFQATT and CDR2 SNEGSKA (reference sequence). The CDR3 sequence: CSAIGGGINYGYTF. Here the CDR3 DNA reads TGCAGTGCTATCGGGGGAGGGATTAACTATGGCTACACCTTC.

This clonotype occurred a few times. The rearrangement uses TRBV10-3 and TRBJ2-1; 15 bases match TRBD2. This CDR3 region has 17 residues. Per germline, CDR1 ENHRY and CDR2 SYGVKD. Unmatched junction bases numbered 11, after V lost 7 bases and J lost 7 bases. CDR3 sequence reads: CAIKIRTSGGAVNEQFF. The CDR3 bases are TGTGCCATCAAGATAAGGACTAGCGGGGGGGCGGTTAATGAGCAGTTCTTC.

In its sample, this clonotype was seen a few times. The genes are TRBV7-4 and TRBJ2-5, with 9 bases lining up with TRBD1. Germline values: CDR1 SGHVT, CDR2 SQSDAQ. The CDR3 contains 17 residues. The trim removed 4 bases at V and 0 bases at J, leaving 9 bases unmatched. The CDR3 here is CASSSRGQGLYQETQYF. The CDR3 DNA follows: TGTGCCAGCAGCTCCCGCGGACAGGGGTTGTACCAAGAGACCCAGTACTTC.

V is TRBV7-9 and J is TRBJ1-2; D call uncertain. Between the trimmed V and J ends, which lost 0 bases and 4 bases, there was a span of 12 bases. The CDR3 extends over 15 amino acids. Germline lookup yields CDR1 SEHNR and CDR2 FQNEAQ (reference sequence). The CDR3 protein is CASSLAASQPYGYTF. CDR3 bases: TGTGCCAGCAGCTTAGCGGCATCTCAGCCCTATGGCTACACCTTC.

CDR3 loop: CASSPTGYIWPQHF. The CDR3, as DNA: TGTGCCAGCAGTCCCACAGGGTATATTTGGCCCCAGCATTTT. The chain recombines TRBV6-2 or TRBV6-3 with TRBJ1-5; D perhaps matches TRBD1 (6 bases). V gave up 5 bases and J gave up 9 bases, with 17 bases separating them. This CDR3 spans 14 amino acids. Looked up from germline, CDR1 is MNHEY and CDR2 is SVGEGT.

This clonotype was observed a handful of times. V is TRBV7-9 and J is TRBJ1-4; 7 nucleotides align to TRBD1. Per the germline V gene, CDR1 is SEHNR and CDR2 is FQNEAQ (reference sequence). There are 18 residues in the CDR3. V trimming: 5 bases; J trimming: 0 bases; junction bases outside the gene matches: 12. The CDR3, as DNA: TGTGCCAGCAGCCCCCCCGGGACAGCGATCACAACTAATGAAAAACTGTTTTTT. This gives the protein CASSPPGTAITTNEKLFF.

This clonotype was observed a handful of times. The chain is built from TRBV19 and TRBJ1-1; D gene unclear. Germline CDR1 is LNHDA and CDR2 is SQIVND (reference sequence). The CDR3 extends over 13 amino acids. Between the trimmed V and J ends, which lost 8 bases and 4 bases, there was a span of 14 bases. The CDR3 protein is CASSAGMATEAFF. CDR3 bases: TGTGCCAGTTCTGCGGGCATGGCCACTGAAGCTTTCTTT.

CDR3 DNA sequence: TGTGCCAGCAGCGATATGACAGGACTTCGAACCGGGGAGCTGTTTTTT. It yields the protein CASSDMTGLRTGELFF. The chain is built from TRBV7-9 and TRBJ2-2; TRBD1 is a possible D gene (6 bases). CDR3 length equals 16 residues. Germline V gives CDR1 SEHNR, CDR2 FQNEAQ (reference sequence). The V and J ends lost 5 bases and 5 bases respectively, with 18 bases between them.

The sample holds many counts of this clonotype. The V call is TRBV7-9, the J call TRBJ2-5; unclear D gene. This CDR3 has 13 amino acids. Germline lookup yields CDR1 SEHNR and CDR2 FQNEAQ (reference sequence). V lost 3 bases to trimming and J lost 0 bases, with 5 bases between them. The CDR3 here is CASSLSDQETQYF. The DNA of the CDR3 is TGTGCCAGCAGCTTGTCCGACCAAGAGACCCAGTACTTC.

This clonotype was found a few times. The chain combines TRBV5-6 with TRBJ2-2; a possible D gene is TRBD1 (6 bases). V was pared by 4 bases and J by 2 bases, with 18 bases between. Germline assignment: CDR1 SGHDT and CDR2 YYEEEE. The length of the CDR3 is 17 residues. The CDR3 nucleotides read TGTGCCAGCAGCGCGAACCCGGACAGACTAAACACCGGGGAGCTGTTTTTT. Translated: CASSANPDRLNTGELFF.

This chain links TRBV20-1 with TRBJ2-1; D is possibly TRBD1 or TRBD2 (5 bases each). In germline, CDR1 is DFQATT, CDR2 SNEGSKA (reference sequence). This CDR3 has 13 amino acids. The V end lost 3 bases, the J end lost 5 bases, and 11 bases lay between the germline ends. CDR3 sequence: CSARTGRDNEQFF. For the CDR3, the DNA is TGCAGTGCTAGGACGGGACGCGACAATGAGCAGTTCTTC.

The chain recombines TRBV20-1 with TRBJ2-1; TRBD2 matches 9 bases. V was pared by 0 bases and J by 2 bases, with 8 bases of the junction left unmatched. Germline CDR1 and CDR2: DFQATT and SNEGSKA (reference sequence). The CDR3 is made up of 17 amino acids. CDR3 loop: CSARDIAGVHPYNEQFF. The CDR3 nucleotides read TGCAGTGCTAGAGATATAGCGGGGGTCCATCCCTACAATGAGCAGTTCTTC.

The V and J genes are TRBV12-3 or TRBV12-4 and TRBJ2-7; 7 nucleotides align to TRBD1. J lost 3 bases, V lost 7 bases, and 9 bases had no gene match. This CDR3 is built from 14 residues. The CDR3 region has the DNA TGTGCCAGCACCGCCGGGACAGTCAACTACGAGCAGTACTTC. Its protein product is CASTAGTVNYEQYF.

As DNA, the CDR3 is TGCAGTGCTAGAGATGGGTGGGCGTCTGGAAACACCATATATTTT. Translated, it gives CSARDGWASGNTIYF. The rearrangement uses TRBV20-1 and TRBJ1-3; D is undetermined. This CDR3 comprises 15 residues. Germline CDR1 reads DFQATT; CDR2 reads SNEGSKA (reference sequence). The V and J ends lost 0 bases and 1 base respectively, with 10 bases between them.

This rearrangement joins TRBV12-3 or TRBV12-4 to TRBJ1-2; 9 bases map to TRBD1. V dropped 6 bases and J dropped 5; count of bases not matched to a gene: 10. The CDR3 sequence is 15 residues long. This CDR3 is CASRTGTGLGYGYTF. The CDR3 DNA reads TGTGCCAGCAGAACCGGGACAGGGCTTGGTTATGGCTACACCTTC.

The chain couples TRBV4-1 to TRBJ1-6; 7 positions match TRBD1. V shed 5 bases, J shed 10 bases, and the junction held 11 bases outside the gene matches. The germline CDR1 and CDR2 sequences are MGHRA and YSYEKL. This CDR3 is 15 amino acids long. CDR3 sequence (DNA): TGCGCCAGCAGCTCAGCGGGCAGGGGGGAATCACCCCTCCACTTT. Encoded protein: CASSSAGRGESPLHF.